The 5 T cell receptor beta chains in this list originate from one sample, sequenced in a study of CXCR3-negative and CXCR3-positive naive CD8 T cells. UMI labels and 5' RACE were used to prepare the TRB cDNA libraries. After re-calling the 5' RACE reads, TCRdb lists one entry per CDR3 protein, DNA absent. This sample contains roughly 24,000 distinct CDR3 sequences. The sequencing input was naive CXCR3- CD8+ T cells from blood. The subset denotes: CD45RO-CCR7+CD27+CD95- naive CD8+ T cells lacking CXCR3 (TNR3-). The source of these receptors is a human donor in good health. Some clones in this sample may be carry-over from other donors' samples.

The chain carries TRBV12-3 or TRBV12-4 and TRBJ1-4; the TRBD1 assignment by TCRdb is unverifiable without DNA. The CDR3 contains 15 residues. The CDR3 protein is CASSEDTRSKEKLFF.

The rearrangement uses TRBV7-6 and TRBJ2-4. Germline CDR1 reads SGHVS; CDR2 reads FNYEAQ. The CDR3 is 13 residues long. The CDR3 loop is CASSLGYSNIQYF.

The chain carries TRBV28 and TRBJ2-6; TCRdb proposes TRBD1, but this gene call is untestable without DNA. Germline-derived CDR1 and CDR2 are MDHEN and SYDVKM. The length of the CDR3 is 16 residues. CDR3 in amino acids: CASSLVRASGANVLTF.

The rearrangement uses TRBV29-1 and TRBJ2-5; TCRdb reports TRBD2, a call that lacks DNA to check it against. The CDR3 consists of 15 residues. Germline V gene data show CDR1 as SQVTM and CDR2 as ANQGSEA. CDR3 sequence reads: CSVEDQAGVLETQYF.

The V and J genes are TRBV7-8 and TRBJ2-2; there is no DNA to check the TCRdb D call of TRBD2. Germline V gene sequence: CDR1 SGHVS, CDR2 FQNEAQ. The CDR3 is made up of 19 amino acids. The CDR3 reads CASSPRGGTTYANTGELFF. Looking up the rest from reference TRBV7-8 and TRBJ2-2 gives the full variable domain: GAGVSQSPRYKVAKRGQDVALRCDPISGHVSLFWYQQALGQGPEFLTYFQNEAQLDKSGLPSDRFFAERPEGSVSTLKIQRTQQEDSAVYLCASSPRGGTTYANTGELFFGEGSRLTVL.